This T cell receptor (beta chain) was sequenced during a study of blood T cells in healthy people across ages. A second PCR of about 6 to 11 cycles used a sample-barcoded 5' primer and a J-beta primer mix. TCRdb reanalysed the 5' RACE reads using MiXCR and keeps one entry per CDR3 protein. The sample gives more than 800,000 distinct CDR3 sequences, 35% to 55% of which show up once; approximately 17% is in the top ten. Germline V gives CDR1 SNHLY, CDR2 FYNNEI. J was trimmed by 5 bases and V by 7 bases; bases with no gene match: 12. The CDR3 contains 15 residues. The TCR was taken from a woman aged 60 to 75 in good health. The rearrangement links TRBV2 to TRBJ2-5; 8 positions agree with TRBD1. The specimen sequenced was blood. This CDR3 reads CASKSRAGGDETQYF. For the CDR3, the DNA is TGTGCCAGCAAGTCGAGGGCAGGGGGCGACGAGACCCAGTACTTC.